These 28 T cell receptor beta chains came from one sample sequenced in a study of neurological immune-mediated disorders. Time point: technical triplicate 1. Each CDR3 protein gets one entry after TCRdb re-called the 5' RACE reads with MiXCR. The profile shows 25,000 or so distinct CDR3 sequences, about 13% of them singletons. The specimen was CD4+ T cells from blood. The source is a female donor with HTLV-1-associated myelopathy (HAM/TSP).

This clonotype was found many times. The chain joins TRBV20-1 to TRBJ2-1; no firm D call. V dropped 0 bases and J dropped 10 bases, with 16 bases sitting between them. Germline lookup yields CDR1 DFQATT and CDR2 SNEGSKA (reference sequence). There are 14 residues in the CDR3. The DNA for the CDR3 is TGCAGTGCTAGAGATCGTCCACAGCTCAGGGAGCAGTTCTTC. This codes for CSARDRPQLREQFF.

The J gene is TRBJ2-1, the V gene TRBV15; 8 bases are shared with TRBD1. Per germline, CDR1 LNHNV and CDR2 YYDKDF (reference sequence). CDR3 length equals 16 residues. After removal of 3 bases from V and 9 bases from J, the junction contained 13 bases not matched to a gene. In DNA form, the CDR3 reads TGTGCCACCAGCAGCCCGGAGGGGACAGGCTTGGTTGAGCAGTTCTTC. Translated: CATSSPEGTGLVEQFF.

In its sample, this clonotype is medium-sized. The chain recombines TRBV24-1 with TRBJ2-3, with 10 bases aligning to TRBD1. The CDR3 consists of 16 residues. Per germline, CDR1 KGHDR and CDR2 SFDVKD. After removal of 4 bases from V and 0 bases from J, the junction contained 3 bases not matched to a gene. The CDR3 DNA is TGTGCCACCAGTGACCCGGGACAGGGGAGCACAGATACGCAGTATTTT. Protein: CATSDPGQGSTDTQYF.

There are many counts of this clonotype. This chain uses TRBV12-3 or TRBV12-4 with TRBJ1-5, with D possibly being TRBD1 (5 bases). V shed 5 bases and J shed 9 bases, with 20 bases lying between them. This CDR3 region has 15 residues. Here the CDR3 reads CASSLTPPRGTPQHF. The CDR3 bases are TGTGCCAGCAGTCTCACACCCCCCCGGGGGACGCCCCAGCATTTT.

The V call is TRBV27, the J call TRBJ2-3; 11 bases fit TRBD2. Unmatched junction bases numbered 0, after V lost 6 bases and J lost 4 bases. Germline CDR1 reads MNHEY; CDR2 reads SMNVEV (reference sequence). The CDR3 length is 13 residues. The CDR3 sequence: CASRTSGADTQYF. The DNA for the CDR3 is TGTGCCAGCAGGACTAGCGGGGCAGATACGCAGTATTTT.

This clonotype rates as medium-sized. V usage is TRBV20-1 and J usage is TRBJ1-5; D gene uncertain. The V end was cut by 6 bases, the J end by 1 base, with 19 bases between. Germline CDR1 reads DFQATT; CDR2 reads SNEGSKA (reference sequence). The length of the CDR3 is 16 residues. For the CDR3, the DNA is TGCAGTGCCAGGTCGGGGATTGGAGGGAGCAATCAGCCCCAGCATTTT. As protein: CSARSGIGGSNQPQHF.

This clonotype came up many times. The chain uses TRBV20-1 and TRBJ2-5, with 10 positions matching TRBD2. The CDR3 length is 15 residues. V trimming: 2 bases; J trimming: 5 bases; junction bases outside the gene matches: 8. Germline CDR1 DFQATT, CDR2 SNEGSKA (reference sequence). CDR3 DNA sequence: TGCAGTGCTAGAATAGCGGGGGGCCTGGGGGAGACCCAGTACTTC. Translated: CSARIAGGLGETQYF.

This clonotype occurred many times. The V gene is TRBV12-3 or TRBV12-4, the J gene TRBJ2-7, with 9 nucleotides matching TRBD2. V lost 5 bases and J lost 4; bases outside the gene matches: 3. This CDR3 comprises 13 residues. The CDR3 region is CASSPGLAYEQYF. The CDR3 DNA follows: TGTGCCAGCAGTCCGGGACTAGCTTACGAGCAGTACTTC.

This clonotype came up many times. This chain connects TRBV29-1 to TRBJ2-2, with D perhaps TRBD2 (6 bases). Germline V lookup: CDR1 SQVTM, CDR2 ANQGSEA. V lost 4 bases and J 0 bases, leaving 27 bases between the germline ends. The CDR3 loop spans 20 amino acids. CDR3 amino acids: CSVGPSGRRGGKPNTGELFF. The CDR3, as DNA: TGCAGCGTTGGACCATCGGGACGGCGAGGCGGGAAACCGAACACCGGGGAGCTGTTTTTT.

This clonotype occurred many times. V is TRBV12-3 or TRBV12-4 and J is TRBJ2-3, with D perhaps TRBD1 or TRBD2 (5 bases each). The CDR3 totals 15 residues. V was clipped by 3 bases and J by 4 bases, with 14 bases between them. CDR3 amino acids: CASSFSGRGADTQYF. The CDR3 coding sequence is TGTGCCAGCAGTTTTTCGGGGAGAGGGGCAGATACGCAGTATTTT.

The sample holds many counts of this clonotype. The V and J genes are TRBV5-6 and TRBJ1-1, with 10 bases lining up with TRBD1. From germline, CDR1 is SGHDT and CDR2 YYEEEE. The CDR3 has 13 amino acids. With 7 bases clipped from V and 4 bases from J, the junction kept 4 bases outside the gene matches. The CDR3 DNA follows: TGTGCCAGCCAGGGACAGGGGTTCACTGAAGCTTTCTTT. Amino acid sequence: CASQGQGFTEAFF.

The sample holds many counts of this clonotype. CDR3 nucleotide sequence: TGTGCCAGCTCACCAGGGCTGGTGAACACTGAAGCTTTCTTT. Residues: CASSPGLVNTEAFF. This chain uses TRBV18 with TRBJ1-1; D is unclear. Germline V gives CDR1 KGHSH, CDR2 LQKENI. The CDR3 sequence is 14 residues long. The germline V and J ends were trimmed by 2 bases and 0 bases, with 7 bases remaining between them. Complete variable domain (other parts from reference TRBV18 and TRBJ1-1): NAGVMQNPRHLVRRRGQEARLRCSPMKGHSHVYWYRQLPEEGLKFMVYLQKENIIDESGMPKERFSAEFPKEGPSILRIQQVVRGDSAAYFCASSPGLVNTEAFFGQGTRLTVV.

This clonotype came up many times. The chain recombines TRBV3-1 with TRBJ1-1; D is undetermined. Germline loops: CDR1 LGHDT, CDR2 YNNKEL (reference sequence). Trimming pared 1 base from V and 1 base from J, leaving 13 bases between. The CDR3 runs 16 residues. The CDR3: CASSQGAPIQNTEAFF. DNA of the CDR3: TGTGCCAGCAGCCAAGGGGCTCCCATTCAGAACACTGAAGCTTTCTTT.

This clonotype turned up a few times. The CDR3 spells CATSRGSDRWVNQPQHF. The CDR3 nucleotides are TGTGCCACCAGCAGAGGGTCGGACAGGTGGGTCAATCAGCCCCAGCATTTT. The chain uses TRBV15 and TRBJ1-5, with TRBD1 matching 7 bases. This CDR3 is built from 17 residues. The V and J ends lost 1 base and 3 bases, in that order; junction bases with no gene match: 9. Germline V lookup: CDR1 LNHNV, CDR2 YYDKDF (reference sequence).

This clonotype was seen many times. J is TRBJ2-7 and V is TRBV2, with D hard to call. V was cut by 2 bases and J by 3 bases, with 8 bases left in between. The CDR3 consists of 13 residues. The germline CDR1 and CDR2 sequences are SNHLY and FYNNEI. CDR3 protein: CASSESEDYEQYF. The CDR3 nucleotides read TGTGCCAGCAGTGAATCGGAAGACTACGAGCAGTACTTC.

This clonotype was observed at least ten times. The rearrangement links TRBV20-1 to TRBJ2-7, with TRBD2 identical over 9 bases. Germline CDR1 is DFQATT and CDR2 is SNEGSKA (reference sequence). Trimming removed 5 bases from V and 1 base from J; junction bases left unmatched: 3. The CDR3 is 13 residues long. CDR3 sequence reads: CSAWREGSYEQYF. For the CDR3, the DNA is TGCAGTGCTTGGCGGGAGGGTTCCTACGAGCAGTACTTC.

This clonotype was found many times. The chain employs TRBV5-6 and TRBJ2-5; D ambiguous. Germline CDR1 is SGHDT and CDR2 is YYEEEE. This CDR3 is built from 12 residues. V was cut by 5 bases and J by 4 bases, with 9 bases left in between. The CDR3 nucleotides read TGTGCCAGCAGTCCAGTGGGAGAGACCCAGTACTTC. Its translation: CASSPVGETQYF.

The table lists this clonotype with many counts. This rearrangement joins TRBV20-1 to TRBJ1-2; D unclear. CDR1 and CDR2 from the germline V gene are DFQATT and SNEGSKA (reference sequence). The CDR3 is 11 residues long. Trimming pared 3 bases from V and 7 bases from J, leaving 9 bases between. CDR3 nucleotides: TGCAGTGCTAGGACTGGGTTTGGCTACACCTTC. Translation gives CSARTGFGYTF.

This clonotype was seen many times. This chain links TRBV24-1 with TRBJ2-1; D unresolved. Trimming took 3 bases from V and 8 from J, leaving 22 bases between them. The CDR3 has 17 amino acids. From germline, CDR1 is KGHDR and CDR2 SFDVKD. The CDR3 sequence is CATSDPDSKGRLDEQFF. CDR3 nucleotides: TGTGCCACCAGTGATCCCGATAGCAAAGGGCGTTTGGATGAGCAGTTCTTC.

This clonotype was found many times. The genes are TRBV6-1 and TRBJ2-3; 16 bases are shared with TRBD2. J was trimmed by 6 bases and V by 5 bases; bases with no gene match: 11. The CDR3 extends over 18 amino acids. Germline assignment: CDR1 MNHNS and CDR2 SASEGT. CDR3 in amino acids: CASSSWGTSGRAGDTQYF. In DNA, the CDR3 is TGTGCCAGCAGTTCGTGGGGGACTAGCGGGAGGGCCGGGGATACGCAGTATTTT.

This clonotype was counted only a few times. This chain links TRBV14 with TRBJ2-5, with D hard to call. V was clipped by 5 bases and J by 7 bases, with 14 bases between them. CDR3 size: 13 residues. Looked up from germline, CDR1 is SGHDN and CDR2 is FVKESK. The CDR3 protein is CASSALIEGTQYF. The DNA for the CDR3 is TGTGCCAGCAGCGCCCTCATAGAAGGGACCCAGTACTTC.

The chain links TRBV6-5 to TRBJ2-5; 7 bases agree with TRBD2. V was clipped by 6 bases and J by 5 bases; unmatched bases: 6. CDR1 and CDR2 from the germline V gene are MNHEY and SVGAGI. This CDR3 is built from 13 residues. The CDR3 protein is CASSRGEGETQYF. The CDR3 DNA follows: TGTGCCAGCAGCCGGGGGGAGGGCGAGACCCAGTACTTC.

The V gene is TRBV7-2, the J gene TRBJ2-1; 10 bases align to TRBD1. The length of the CDR3 is 14 residues. V lost 3 bases and J lost 13; bases outside the gene matches: 9. Looked up from germline, CDR1 is SGHTA and CDR2 is FQGNSA. DNA of the CDR3: TGTGCCAGCAGCTTCCGGGACAGGGGTGTTGATCAGTTCTTC. Its translation is CASSFRDRGVDQFF. The full variable domain, completed using reference TRBV7-2 and TRBJ2-1, is GAGVSQSPSNKVTEKGKDVELRCDPISGHTALYWYRQSLGQGLEFLIYFQGNSAPDKSGLPSDRFSAERTGGSVSTLTIQRTQQEDSAVYLCASSFRDRGVDQFFGPGTRLTVL.

This clonotype was picked up many times. The chain joins TRBV7-2 to TRBJ2-1; weak D call: TRBD1 (5 bases). The V and J ends lost 5 bases and 2 bases respectively, with 10 bases between them. Germline V gene lookup returns CDR1 SGHTA and CDR2 FQGNSA. The CDR3 extends over 14 amino acids. CDR3 sequence (DNA): TGTGCCAGCAGCCCAGCAGGGACCTACAATGAGCAGTTCTTC. Translation: CASSPAGTYNEQFF. Full variable domain (missing parts from reference TRBV7-2 and TRBJ2-1): GAGVSQSPSNKVTEKGKDVELRCDPISGHTALYWYRQSLGQGLEFLIYFQGNSAPDKSGLPSDRFSAERTGGSVSTLTIQRTQQEDSAVYLCASSPAGTYNEQFFGPGTRLTVL.

At least ten counts were recorded for this clonotype. The junction and the germline gene differ at one end; a read error may be behind it. The chain links TRBV3-1 to TRBJ2-3, with 12 bases fitting TRBD2. The germline CDR1 and CDR2 sequences are LGHDT and YNNKEL (reference sequence). The CDR3 is 18 residues long. CDR3 amino acids: CASSKEGLAGSGDDTQYF. DNA of the CDR3: TGTGCCAGCAGCAAAGAGGGACTAGCGGGTTCGGGGGATGATACGCAGTATTTT.

Many counts were recorded for this clonotype. Compared with germline, one end of the junction differs, possibly owing to a read error. The rearrangement joins TRBV10-3 to TRBJ2-5; perhaps TRBD2 as D (5 bases). The CDR3 covers 13 residues. CDR1 is ENHRY and CDR2 is SYGVKD in the germline V gene. CDR3 DNA sequence: TGTGTCATCAAAGGGAGTGACCAAGAGACCCAGTACTTC. Protein sequence: CVIKGSDQETQYF.

This clonotype has ten or more counts. This chain uses TRBV6-5 with TRBJ2-5; D gene uncertain. The germline V and J ends were trimmed by 0 bases and 2 bases, with 4 bases remaining between them. Germline lookup yields CDR1 MNHEY and CDR2 SVGAGI. The CDR3 sequence is 13 residues long. The CDR3 sequence is CASSYSQQETQYF. The DNA for the CDR3 is TGTGCCAGCAGTTACTCACAGCAAGAGACCCAGTACTTC.

V is TRBV30 and J is TRBJ2-2; TRBD2 might be the D (5 bases). The CDR3 sequence is 14 residues long. Germline values: CDR1 GTSNPN, CDR2 SVGIG (reference sequence). Deletions cut 4 bases from V and 4 bases from J, with 13 bases between. As DNA, the CDR3 is TGTGCCTGGAAACTAGGGATAGCCACCGGGGAGCTGTTTTTT. The encoded protein is CAWKLGIATGELFF.